This T cell receptor (beta chain) was sequenced in a study of T cells in Graves' hyperthyroidism and ophthalmopathy. Study-level information: Before any treatment, at initial diagnosis, peripheral blood was collected.

Study-level points and caveats: Classification by a 13 V-J model distinguished ophthalmopathy from stable hyperthyroidism.

The CDR3 loop spans 14 amino acids. Per germline, CDR1 GTSNPN and CDR2 SVGIG (reference sequence). The ends were cut back, 1 base at V and 5 bases at J, with 11 bases in the middle. The CDR3 regions of TCR beta were amplified from RNA transcripts. With the HTBI primer set, the TCR CDR3 went through a first round of RT-PCR. MiXCR, applied by TCRdb to the multiplex PCR reads, yields one record per CDR3 protein. The profile covers about 270,000 distinct CDR3 sequences, with about 25% appearing a single time and approximately 32% taken by the ten largest. Diagnoses were made from clinical symptoms, serum measures (thyroxine and TRAb), thyroid ultrasound and orbital computed tomography. This clonotype occurred many times. The antigen remains undetermined.

The chain carries TRBV30 and TRBJ2-2; D perhaps matches TRBD2 (6 bases). This receptor was obtained from a woman aged 40 to 50 with Graves' ophthalmopathy. Source material: blood. The CDR3 DNA reads as TGTGCCTGGAGTGCGGGACTTGGGACCGGGGAGCTGTTTTTT. It specifies CAWSAGLGTGELFF. The complete variable domain, with remaining parts taken from reference TRBV30 and TRBJ2-2, reads SQTIHQWPATLVQPVGSPLSLECTVEGTSNPNLYWYRQAAGRGLQLLFYSVGIGQISSEVPQNLSASRPQDRQFILSSKKLLLSDSGFYLCAWSAGLGTGELFFGEGSRLTVL.